This entry features one TCR beta chain sequence. Researchers prepared the TCRbeta library using unique molecular identifiers, the study reports. A single record per CDR3 protein comes from TCRdb applying MiXCR to the PCR reads. Of approximately 640,000 distinct CDR3 sequences listed, roughly 15% are singletons. The record originates from a study of T-cell reconstitution after alpha-beta-depleted transplantation in children. The CDR3 consists of 13 residues. The germline CDR1 and CDR2 sequences are LNHDA and SQIVND (reference sequence). J lost 5 bases, V lost 6 bases, and 4 bases had no gene match. The receptor was derived from a human donor who donated a stem cell graft to a child with acute myeloid leukemia. The starting material was PBMCs from the stem cell graft donor, obtained from the stem cell graft. The genes are TRBV19 and TRBJ2-7, with TRBD1 matching over 10 bases. This chain's CDR3 is CASSWDRGNEQYF. The CDR3, as DNA: TGTGCCAGTAGCTGGGACAGGGGAAACGAGCAGTACTTC.